This TCR beta chain was identified in a study of T cells in Graves' hyperthyroidism and ophthalmopathy. Researchers took RNA transcripts and amplified the TCR beta CDR3 regions from them. In the first-round RT-PCR of the TCR CDR3, the HTBI primer set was used. TCRdb passed the multiplex PCR reads through MiXCR, listing each CDR3 protein once. The sample includes approximately 620,000 distinct CDR3 sequences, approximately 15% of them seen just once. Broader study findings: Among clonotypes expanded in thyroid above 0.001, most were also found in blood.

This clonotype has a handful of counts. Its antigen is still unknown. Ophthalmopathy in the patients scored at least 3 on Clinical Activity Score and at least 4 on NOSPECS grade, lasting under 3 months. Patients having uncontrolled infection, another autoimmune disease, pregnancy or lactation were not included. V was clipped by 4 bases and J by 6 bases, with 15 bases between them. This CDR3 region has 13 residues. Germline CDR1 is SQVTM and CDR2 is ANQGSEA. The sample was blood. The TCR originated in a woman aged 40 to 50 with Graves' ophthalmopathy. This chain connects TRBV29-1 to TRBJ1-1; weak D call: TRBD1 (5 bases). CDR3 amino acids: CSVVEQVGAEAFF. CDR3 DNA sequence: TGCAGCGTTGTTGAGCAGGTGGGGGCTGAAGCTTTCTTT.